A selection of T cell receptor beta chains follows, all from one sample in a study of control samples from healthy donors and cancer patients. Sequencing used immunoSEQ multiplex PCR; TCRdb keeps in-frame clones, though not all of them. Among around 130,000 clones, about 94% were seen once, and the ten largest hold approximately 4%. What was sequenced was blood. The receptors here all came from a man aged 25-45 years in good health. The conserved cysteine and the conserved F or W are not part of the CDR3 here. Clone size, where shown, is once, few, many, or a class for clones that have expanded.

clone size	V gene	J gene	CDR3 protein
-	TRBV28	TRBJ2-2	ASRLQGSGGELF
-	TRBV15	TRBJ1-5	ATSRDGYSNQPQH
-	TRBV18	TRBJ1-4	ASSLLPQGANEKLF
-	TRBV6-2/TRBV6-3	TRBJ1-2	ASSYSGRAYGYT
-	TRBV3-1/TRBV3-2	TRBJ1-1	ASSQAGRNTEAF
-	TRBV9	TRBJ2-3	ASSIRGVLTDTQY
-	TRBV5-4	TRBJ2-2	ASSPGGGELF
-	TRBV28	TRBJ1-6	ASSYRGNSPLH
-	TRBV9	TRBJ2-3	ASSGGLASSTDTQY
-	TRBV3-1/TRBV3-2	TRBJ1-4	ASSQETQGVAEKLF
-	TRBV13	TRBJ2-7	ASSPRGGLAGARRSYEQY
-	TRBV19	TRBJ1-4	ASSILPVVGGKLF
-	TRBV7-3	TRBJ2-2	ASSSHTGELF
once	TRBV6-5	TRBJ2-3	ASSYSRGGTDTQY
-	TRBV5-1	TRBJ2-2	ASSWGTVNTGELF
-	TRBV7-9	TRBJ2-5	ASQVAGFQETQY
few	TRBV5-6	TRBJ1-6	ASSLGGKGLNSPLH
-	TRBV5-5	TRBJ1-1	ASSRGIGGGEAF
-	TRBV18	TRBJ2-7	ASSTGHSYEQY
-	TRBV6-1	TRBJ2-1	ASSEAYEVHEQF
-	TRBV27	TRBJ1-1	ASLELLNTEAF
-	TRBV28	TRBJ1-1	ASSFPPGTEAF
-	TRBV6-5	TRBJ1-5	ASSSTVIGAGSQH
-	TRBV9	TRBJ2-5	ASSVGWALQETQY
-	TRBV5-1	TRBJ1-4	ASSYTGKENEKLF
-	TRBV5-1	TRBJ1-3	ASSSGHAISGNTIY
once	TRBV7-9	TRBJ2-5	ASSLLTGVETQY
-	TRBV5-5	TRBJ1-1	ASSLQLMNTEAF
-	TRBV3-1/TRBV3-2	TRBJ1-2	ASSQTRLVRTTDNYGYT
-	TRBV15	TRBJ2-1	ATSIEQGGSDEQF
-	TRBV28	TRBJ1-5	ASRDNQPQH
-	TRBV14	TRBJ2-7	ASSDPETEQY
-	TRBV5-8	TRBJ2-1	ASSFALSEQF
-	TRBV11-2	TRBJ2-3	ASSLGVAGGSDTQY
-	TRBV11-2	TRBJ2-2	ASIPGLIPLGELF